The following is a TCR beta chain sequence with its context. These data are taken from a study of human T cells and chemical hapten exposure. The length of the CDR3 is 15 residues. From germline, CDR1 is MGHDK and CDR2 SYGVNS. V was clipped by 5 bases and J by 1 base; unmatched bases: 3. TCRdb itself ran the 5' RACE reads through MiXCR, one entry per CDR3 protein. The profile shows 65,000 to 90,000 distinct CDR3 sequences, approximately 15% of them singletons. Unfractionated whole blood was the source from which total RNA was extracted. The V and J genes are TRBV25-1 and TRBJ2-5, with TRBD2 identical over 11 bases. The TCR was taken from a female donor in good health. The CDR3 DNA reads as TGTGCCAGCAGTTTAGCGGGAGGGCCCCAAGAGACCCAGTACTTC. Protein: CASSLAGGPQETQYF.